The present T cell receptor beta chain was sequenced within a study of T-cell reconstitution after alpha-beta-depleted transplantation in children. Study observations and caveats: Surviving recipient T cells and thymic progenitors produced the high day-60 TCRbeta diversity seen in some patients. Reportedly, alpha-beta T cells present about two months post-transplant originated from several hundred expanded clones of graft origin.

This clonotype was seen a few times. Its antigen is not identified. Molecular barcoding with unique molecular identifiers was used for the TCRbeta library. From the PCR reads, TCRdb called clonotypes with MiXCR, one entry per CDR3 protein. The data contain around 190,000 distinct CDR3 sequences, roughly 6.6% of them singletons. The CDR3 runs 14 residues. The V segment lost 4 bases and the J segment 4 bases; nucleotides outside the gene matches: 4. Germline assignment: CDR1 LGHDT and CDR2 YNNKEL (reference sequence). The V gene is TRBV3-1, the J gene TRBJ2-7; TRBD1 matches 10 bases. The source material was PBMCs, sampled before TCRalphabeta/CD19-depleted stem cell transplant. This TCR was recovered from a boy between 2 and 10 years old with acute lymphoblastic leukemia, due to receive a stem cell transplant. The CDR3 here is CASSPQDRGYEQYF. For the CDR3, the DNA is TGTGCCAGCAGCCCCCAGGACAGGGGGTACGAGCAGTACTTC.